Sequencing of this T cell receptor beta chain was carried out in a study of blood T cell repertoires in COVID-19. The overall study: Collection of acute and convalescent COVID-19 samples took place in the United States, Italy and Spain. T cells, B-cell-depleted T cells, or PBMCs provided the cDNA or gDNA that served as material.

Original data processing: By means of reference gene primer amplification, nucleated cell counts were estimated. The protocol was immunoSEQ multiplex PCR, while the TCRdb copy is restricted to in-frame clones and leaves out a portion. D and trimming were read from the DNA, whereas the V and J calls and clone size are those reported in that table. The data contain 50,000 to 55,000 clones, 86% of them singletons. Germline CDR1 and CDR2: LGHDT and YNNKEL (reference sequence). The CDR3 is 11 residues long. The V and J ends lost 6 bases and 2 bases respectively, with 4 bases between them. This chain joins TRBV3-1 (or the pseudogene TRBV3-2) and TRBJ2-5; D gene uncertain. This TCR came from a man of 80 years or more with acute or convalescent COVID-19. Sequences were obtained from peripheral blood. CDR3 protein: CASSIQETQYF. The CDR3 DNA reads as TGTGCCAGCAGTATACAAGAGACCCAGTACTTC.